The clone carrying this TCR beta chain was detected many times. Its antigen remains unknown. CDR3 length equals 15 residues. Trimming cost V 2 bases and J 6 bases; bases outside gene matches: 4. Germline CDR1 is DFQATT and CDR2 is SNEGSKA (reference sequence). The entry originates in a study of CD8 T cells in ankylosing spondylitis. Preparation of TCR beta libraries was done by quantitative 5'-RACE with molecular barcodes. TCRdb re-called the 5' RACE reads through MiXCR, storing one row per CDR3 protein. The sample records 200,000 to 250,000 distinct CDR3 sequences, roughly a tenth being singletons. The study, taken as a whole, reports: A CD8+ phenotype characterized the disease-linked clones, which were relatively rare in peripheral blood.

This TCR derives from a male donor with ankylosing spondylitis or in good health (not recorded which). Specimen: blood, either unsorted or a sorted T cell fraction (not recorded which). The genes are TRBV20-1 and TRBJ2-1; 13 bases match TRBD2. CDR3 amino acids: CSARSGLAGLNEQFF. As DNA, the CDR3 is TGCAGTGCTAGATCGGGACTAGCGGGACTCAATGAGCAGTTCTTC.